A single sample is the source of the 6 T cell receptor beta chains below, sequenced in a study of blood T cell repertoires in COVID-19. Sequencing was performed with immunoSEQ multiplex PCR; in TCRdb, only in-frame clones are kept and a portion is missing. The table has over 400,000 clones, 88% seen once; the top ten hold approximately 8.3%. The source material was PBMCs or T cells enriched from blood (not recorded which). These receptors were taken from a woman aged 55-69 years who had recovered from COVID-19.

This clone occurred a few times. The rearrangement joins TRBV24-1 to TRBJ2-1, with D maybe TRBD2 (7 bases). The CDR3 has 15 amino acids. Looked up from germline, CDR1 is KGHDR and CDR2 is SFDVKD. V gave up 5 bases and J gave up 7 bases, with 17 bases separating them. The CDR3 DNA reads as TGTGCCACCAGTGTAGGAGGGGGGGTCTGGAATGAGCAGTTCTTC. Amino acid sequence: CATSVGGGVWNEQFF.

V usage is TRBV19 and J usage is TRBJ2-7; 7 bases map to TRBD1. The junction had 12 bases not matched to a gene; V was cut back by 6 bases and J by 4 bases. The CDR3 consists of 15 residues. Germline lookup yields CDR1 LNHDA and CDR2 SQIVND (reference sequence). The CDR3 nucleotides read TGTGCCAGTAGCCATCCCGGGACAGCCGCTTACGAGCAGTACTTC. It specifies CASSHPGTAAYEQYF. The full variable domain, in which reference TRBV19 and TRBJ2-7 provide the parts outside the CDR3, is DGGITQSPKYLFRKEGQNVTLSCEQNLNHDAMYWYRQDPGQGLRLIYYSQIVNDFQKGDIAEGYSVSREKKESFPLTVTSAQKNPTAFYLCASSHPGTAAYEQYFGPGTRLTVT.

J is TRBJ1-1 and V is TRBV29-1; 7 nucleotides match TRBD1. The germline CDR1 and CDR2 sequences are SQVTM and ANQGSEA. Losses at the gene ends were 7 bases for V and 7 bases for J; bases not matched to a gene: 6. This CDR3 has 11 amino acids. The CDR3 sequence is CSGYRDSEAFF. The CDR3 DNA follows: TGCAGCGGCTACCGGGACAGTGAAGCTTTCTTT.

The V gene is TRBV5-1, the J gene TRBJ1-3; D is possibly TRBD1 (5 bases). With 2 bases removed from V and 1 base from J, the gap between germline ends came to 13 bases. From germline, CDR1 is SGHRS and CDR2 YFSETQ. The CDR3 is 16 amino acids. In nucleotides, the CDR3 is TGCGCCAGCAGCTTAGAGACAGTGAATTCTGGAAACACCATATATTTT. Translation: CASSLETVNSGNTIYF.

DNA for the CDR3: TGCGCCAGCAGCTTCTCCGACAGGGGGTATGGCTACACCTTC. This gives the protein CASSFSDRGYGYTF. The rearrangement links TRBV5-1 to TRBJ1-2; 9 nucleotides match TRBD1. Germline V gene data show CDR1 as SGHRS and CDR2 as YFSETQ. Trimming removed 2 bases from V and 5 bases from J; junction bases left unmatched: 4. The CDR3 runs to 14 residues.

This clone was counted a single time. This chain links TRBV6-2 or TRBV6-3 with TRBJ1-2, with D perhaps TRBD1 (5 bases). Germline lookup yields CDR1 MNHEY and CDR2 SVGEGT. This CDR3 has 14 residues. V lost 5 bases, J lost 4 bases, and 14 bases lay in between. CDR3 residues: CASSRDSSLYGYTF. The CDR3 DNA reads TGTGCCAGCAGTCGTGACAGTAGCCTCTATGGCTACACCTTC.